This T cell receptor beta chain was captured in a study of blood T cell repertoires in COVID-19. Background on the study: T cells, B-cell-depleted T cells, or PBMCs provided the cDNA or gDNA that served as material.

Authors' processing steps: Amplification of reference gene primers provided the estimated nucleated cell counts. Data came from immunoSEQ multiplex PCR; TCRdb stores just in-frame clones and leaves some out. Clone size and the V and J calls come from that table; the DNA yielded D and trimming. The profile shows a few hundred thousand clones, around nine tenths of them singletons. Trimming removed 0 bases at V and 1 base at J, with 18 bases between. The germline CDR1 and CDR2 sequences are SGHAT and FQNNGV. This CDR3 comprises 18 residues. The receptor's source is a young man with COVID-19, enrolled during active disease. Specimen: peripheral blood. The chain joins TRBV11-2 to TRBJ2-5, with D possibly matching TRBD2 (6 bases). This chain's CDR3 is CASSLEEGGASAQETQYF. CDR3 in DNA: TGTGCCAGCAGCTTAGAAGAAGGAGGGGCTAGCGCCCAAGAGACCCAGTACTTC.